The 17 T cell receptor beta chains in this list originate from one sample, sequenced in a study of identical twins. TCRdb independently ran MiXCR on the 5' RACE reads; one entry per CDR3 protein. The sample has some 500,000 distinct CDR3 sequences; 12% to 15% are singletons. These data are also associated with another study on yellow fever vaccine responses in identical twins.

Sequencing was done on a sample of CD4+ T cells sorted from blood. These receptors were obtained from a young woman in good health.

The chain uses TRBV29-1 and TRBJ2-4; the D is unclear. Trimming removed 4 bases at V and 6 bases at J, with 7 bases between. Germline V lookup: CDR1 SQVTM, CDR2 ANQGSEA. The CDR3 is made up of 11 amino acids. CDR3 DNA: TGCAGCGTTGGGGTGGGAAACATTCAGTACTTC. Translated: CSVGVGNIQYF.

The rearrangement uses TRBV18 and TRBJ1-4; D is unclear. Trimming pared 3 bases from V and 6 bases from J, leaving 11 bases between. Germline-derived CDR1 and CDR2 are KGHSH and LQKENI. CDR3 size: 14 residues. CDR3 nucleotide sequence: TGTGCCAGCTCACCGGGCTGGGGTGATGAAAAACTGTTTTTT. Translated: CASSPGWGDEKLFF. Full variable domain (missing parts from reference TRBV18 and TRBJ1-4): NAGVMQNPRHLVRRRGQEARLRCSPMKGHSHVYWYRQLPEEGLKFMVYLQKENIIDESGMPKERFSAEFPKEGPSILRIQQVVRGDSAAYFCASSPGWGDEKLFFGSGTQLSVL.

This clonotype showed up just a few times. This sequence joins TRBV6-5 and TRBJ2-7; no firm D call. V lost 2 bases, J lost 4 bases, and 9 bases lay in between. The CDR3 is made up of 13 amino acids. The V gene's germline CDR1 is MNHEY and CDR2 SVGAGI. The CDR3 here is CASSYTGEYEQYF. Here the CDR3 DNA reads TGTGCCAGCAGTTACACCGGAGAATACGAGCAGTACTTC.

This chain connects TRBV7-9 to TRBJ1-2; 7 bases map to TRBD1. Germline V lookup: CDR1 SEHNR, CDR2 FQNEAQ (reference sequence). This CDR3 spans 17 amino acids. Trimming took 4 bases from V and 4 from J; bases not matched to a gene: 15. CDR3 bases: TGTGCCAGCAGCTCACAGGGGATTGGTATAGGTAGCTATGGCTACACCTTC. Amino acids: CASSSQGIGIGSYGYTF.

This clonotype was seen more than once but under ten times. The V and J genes are TRBV15 and TRBJ2-7, with D perhaps assigned TRBD1 or TRBD2 (5 bases each). With 3 bases removed from V and 2 bases from J, the gap between germline ends came to 11 bases. Germline V gene sequence: CDR1 LNHNV, CDR2 YYDKDF (reference sequence). The CDR3 extends over 14 amino acids. CDR3 sequence reads: CATSRSLGAYEQYF. The CDR3 DNA reads TGTGCCACCAGCAGGTCATTGGGGGCCTACGAGCAGTACTTC.

In its sample, this clonotype was seen a few times. The CDR3: CASTLLQSSYNEQFF. The CDR3 DNA sequence: TGCGCCAGCACCCTCCTACAAAGCTCCTACAATGAGCAGTTCTTC. This chain links TRBV5-1 with TRBJ2-1; D remains unclear. The CDR3 has 15 residues. CDR1 is SGHRS, CDR2 YFSETQ, per germline. Trimming pared 6 bases from V and 0 bases from J, leaving 13 bases between.

A few counts support this clonotype. The genes are TRBV29-1 and TRBJ2-7, with D tentatively TRBD2 (6 bases). CDR3 length equals 12 residues. Between the trimmed V and J ends, which lost 7 bases and 7 bases, there was a span of 17 bases. Germline V gene lookup returns CDR1 SQVTM and CDR2 ANQGSEA. The CDR3 here is CSGRGARGEQYF. The CDR3, as DNA: TGCAGCGGGAGGGGTGCTCGGGGGGAGCAGTACTTC.

In this sample, this clonotype turned up a few times. This chain joins TRBV24-1 and TRBJ2-1; 10 nucleotides agree with TRBD2. The V and J ends lost 3 bases and 6 bases, in that order; junction bases with no gene match: 7. Looked up from germline, CDR1 is KGHDR and CDR2 is SFDVKD. The CDR3 is 16 amino acids. Written as DNA, the CDR3 is TGTGCCACCAGTGATCTCACTTCTAGCGGGGGCAATGAGCAGTTCTTC. Its translation: CATSDLTSSGGNEQFF.

This clonotype was picked up a small number of times. V and J are TRBV12-3 or TRBV12-4 and TRBJ2-1; 13 nucleotides match TRBD2. The CDR3 runs 15 residues. J gave up 7 bases and V 7 bases, and 7 bases lay outside the gene matches. CDR3 amino acids: CASNTRLAGGNEQFF. Here the CDR3 DNA reads TGTGCCAGCAATACGAGACTAGCGGGGGGAAATGAGCAGTTCTTC.

CDR3 in amino acids: CASSAGLAYNEQFF. The CDR3 DNA reads TGTGCCAGCAGCGCGGGACTAGCCTACAATGAGCAGTTCTTC. The chain carries TRBV7-8 and TRBJ2-1; 8 bases map to TRBD2. The CDR3 loop spans 14 amino acids. Germline V lookup: CDR1 SGHVS, CDR2 FQNEAQ. After removal of 5 bases from V and 2 bases from J, the junction contained 2 bases not matched to a gene.

This clonotype was recorded a few times. The chain carries TRBV20-1 and TRBJ2-1; 8 bases match TRBD2. The germline CDR1 and CDR2 sequences are DFQATT and SNEGSKA (reference sequence). This CDR3 contains 17 residues. V lost 5 bases to trimming and J lost 5 bases; unmatched junction nucleotides: 17. The CDR3 DNA reads TGCAGTGCTGGGGGAGGACCAGGACTAGCAGGTCACAATGAGCAGTTCTTC. It translates to CSAGGGPGLAGHNEQFF.

The chain joins TRBV10-3 to TRBJ2-6, with D maybe TRBD1 (5 bases). Trimming took off 3 bases at V and 1 base at J, with 13 bases between the two ends. CDR1 ENHRY and CDR2 SYGVKD come from the germline V gene. This CDR3 comprises 17 residues. CDR3 coding DNA: TGTGCCATCAGTGATAAGGGGCAGATGTCTGGGGCCAACGTCCTGACTTTC. It is translated as CAISDKGQMSGANVLTF.

This clonotype was detected only a few times. The V and J genes are TRBV27 and TRBJ2-7, with 9 bases that match TRBD2. Germline assignment: CDR1 MNHEY and CDR2 SMNVEV (reference sequence). This CDR3 contains 17 residues. J gave up 2 bases and V 0 bases, and 8 bases lay outside the gene matches. CDR3 protein: CASSLSKLAGIPYEQYF. CDR3 nucleotides: TGTGCCAGCAGTTTATCGAAACTAGCGGGTATACCCTACGAGCAGTACTTC.

This clonotype has at least ten counts. CDR3 nucleotides: TGCGCCAGCAGCTTGGCAGGGTCCCGGGGCGGGGAGCAGTTCTTC. It translates to CASSLAGSRGGEQFF. This chain connects TRBV5-1 to TRBJ2-1; the D call may be TRBD1 or TRBD2 (5 bases each). Germline CDR1 and CDR2: SGHRS and YFSETQ. V lost 0 bases, J lost 10 bases, and 17 bases lay in between. CDR3 length equals 15 residues.

This clonotype was picked up a small number of times. V is TRBV5-1 and J is TRBJ2-5; 7 bases line up with TRBD2. CDR1 and CDR2 (germline): SGHRS, YFSETQ. The CDR3 has 14 residues. Unmatched junction bases numbered 5, after V lost 3 bases and J lost 3 bases. The CDR3 DNA follows: TGCGCCAGCAGCTCGCCGGGACTAAAAGAGACCCAGTACTTC. Amino acids: CASSSPGLKETQYF.

V is TRBV6-5 and J is TRBJ2-7; D possibly matches TRBD1 or TRBD2 (6 bases each). Trimming pared 8 bases from V and 6 bases from J, leaving 17 bases between. CDR1 is MNHEY, CDR2 SVGAGI, per germline. The CDR3 contains 13 residues. CDR3: CASGSPGGGEQYF. Written as DNA, the CDR3 is TGTGCCAGCGGTAGTCCCGGAGGGGGCGAGCAGTACTTC.

This clonotype was recorded a few times. The rearrangement uses TRBV4-1 and TRBJ2-1; D is uncertain. In germline, CDR1 is MGHRA, CDR2 YSYEKL. V lost 8 bases to trimming and J lost 0 bases, with 14 bases between them. The CDR3 is 15 residues long. CDR3 loop: CASSAVGSSYNEQFF. CDR3 DNA sequence: TGCGCCAGCTCAGCCGTAGGCAGCTCCTACAATGAGCAGTTCTTC.